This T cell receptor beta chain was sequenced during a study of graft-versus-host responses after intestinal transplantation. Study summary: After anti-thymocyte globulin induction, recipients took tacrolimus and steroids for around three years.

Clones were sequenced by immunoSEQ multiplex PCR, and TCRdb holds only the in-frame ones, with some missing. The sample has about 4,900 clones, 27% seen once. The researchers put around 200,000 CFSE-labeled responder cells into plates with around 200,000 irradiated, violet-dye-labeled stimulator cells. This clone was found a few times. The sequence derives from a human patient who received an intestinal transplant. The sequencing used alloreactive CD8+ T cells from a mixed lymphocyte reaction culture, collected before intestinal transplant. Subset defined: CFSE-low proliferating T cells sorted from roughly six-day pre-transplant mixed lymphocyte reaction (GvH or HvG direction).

In DNA, the CDR3 is TGCGCCAGCAGCGTCGGGACCAGGACCACAGATACGCAGTATTTT. It specifies CASSVGTRTTDTQYF. This chain connects TRBV5-1 to TRBJ2-3; D may be TRBD1 or TRBD2 (5 bases each). The germline gives CDR1 SGHRS, CDR2 YFSETQ. V dropped 4 bases and J dropped 2 bases, with 14 bases sitting between them. This CDR3 region has 15 residues. The full variable domain, completed using reference TRBV5-1 and TRBJ2-3, is KAGVTQTPRYLIKTRGQQVTLSCSPISGHRSVSWYQQTPGQGLQFLFEYFSETQRNKGNFPGRFSGRQFSNSRSEMNVSTLELGDSALYLCASSVGTRTTDTQYFGPGTRLTVL.